Listed below are T cell receptor beta chains from one sample, sequenced in a study of blood T cell repertoires in COVID-19. Measured with immunoSEQ multiplex PCR; TCRdb has only the in-frame clones, and not every one. The repertoire includes some 280,000 clones, roughly 90% of them detected once, and about 12% sits in the top ten. Sequences were obtained from peripheral blood. These receptors were taken from a woman aged 55-75 years with acute or convalescent COVID-19. Each CDR3 is given with its conserved first and last residue. A D gene is named only where the DNA matches it firmly. Size is stated for part of the rows, as once, few or many counts, or as a class when the clone is expanded.

>TRBJ2-7|TRBV27|TRBD1|-
CASSQSTGPYEQYF
TGTGCCAGCAGTCAATCGACAGGGCCCTACGAGCAGTACTTC
>TRBJ1-2|TRBV6-5|-|-
CASSYEVSYGYTF
TGTGCCAGCAGTTACGAGGTATCCTATGGCTACACCTTC
>TRBJ2-1|TRBV18|TRBD2|-
CASSPSGGARDEQFF
TGTGCCAGCTCACCTAGCGGGGGGGCCAGGGACGAGCAGTTCTTC
>TRBJ2-1|TRBV7-9|-|-
CASSPPRNHEQFF
TGTGCCAGCAGCCCTCCTAGGAACCATGAGCAGTTCTTC
>TRBJ2-1|TRBV28|-|-
CASFTRRGGPNNEQFF
TGTGCCAGCTTCACCCGAAGGGGGGGGCCGAACAATGAGCAGTTCTTC
>TRBJ1-6|TRBV6-5|TRBD1|-
CASRPAGGFSPLHF
TGTGCCAGCAGGCCGGCAGGGGGCTTCTCACCCCTCCACTTT
>TRBJ2-3|TRBV7-3|-|-
CASSSYGGSTDTQYF
TGTGCCAGCAGCTCGTACGGGGGAAGCACAGATACGCAGTATTTT
>TRBJ2-1|TRBV3-1/TRBV3-2|-|-
CASSPGQTTYNEQFF
TGTGCCAGCAGCCCCGGACAAACCACCTACAATGAGCAGTTCTTC
>TRBJ1-2|TRBV7-2|TRBD1|-
CASSKDRGGFAGYTF
TGTGCCAGCAGCAAAGACAGGGGAGGTTTTGCGGGCTACACCTTC
>TRBJ1-5|TRBV5-8|TRBD1|-
CASSFSGGGNQPQHF
TGTGCCAGCAGCTTTTCAGGGGGCGGCAATCAGCCCCAGCATTTT
>TRBJ2-5|TRBV5-5|TRBD2|-
CASSPQTSGETQYF
TGTGCCAGCAGCCCGCAGACTAGCGGAGAGACCCAGTACTTC
>TRBJ1-2|TRBV9|-|few
CASSPGVAYGYTF
TGTGCCAGCAGCCCAGGTGTGGCCTATGGCTACACCTTC
>TRBJ1-1|TRBV5-1|-|-
CASSLSYGGTEAFF
TGCGCCAGCAGCTTGTCATACGGGGGCACTGAAGCTTTCTTT
>TRBJ2-1|TRBV28|TRBD2|once
CASSIRTSGGAFVEQFF
TGTGCCAGCAGTATCAGAACTAGCGGGGGGGCATTTGTGGAGCAGTTCTTC
>TRBJ1-5|TRBV28|TRBD1|-
CASSTPGQGVPYSNQPQHF
TGTGCCAGCAGTACTCCGGGACAGGGGGTCCCTTATAGCAATCAGCCCCAGCATTTT
>TRBJ2-3|TRBV7-9|-|-
CATDLLRGADTQYF
TGTGCCACCGACCTACTCAGGGGAGCAGATACGCAGTATTTT
>TRBJ2-1|TRBV18|TRBD2|-
CASSPLSGVYNEQFF
TGTGCCAGCTCACCACTCAGCGGGGTGTACAATGAGCAGTTCTTC
>TRBJ2-2|TRBV18|-|-
CASSLSTGELFF
TGTGCCAGCTCACTTAGCACCGGGGAGCTGTTTTTT
>TRBJ1-2|TRBV28|TRBD1|-
CASSKAGGGYGYTF
TGTGCCAGCAGTAAAGCAGGGGGTGGCTATGGCTACACCTTC
>TRBJ2-5|TRBV27|-|-
CASSRSRVRETQYF
TGTGCCAGCAGCCGATCCAGGGTTCGGGAGACCCAGTACTTC
>TRBJ1-4|TRBV7-2|-|-
CASSLGGNEKLFF
TGTGCCAGCAGCTTAGGAGGGAATGAAAAACTGTTTTTT
>TRBJ1-5|TRBV10-1|-|-
CATIGRGKGREVDQPQHF
TGCGCCACCATCGGGAGGGGGAAGGGCAGGGAAGTAGATCAGCCCCAGCATTTT
>TRBJ2-3|TRBV5-1|-|few
CASSTTGPRIYTDTQYF
TGCGCCAGCAGCACTACGGGTCCCCGAATTTACACAGATACGCAGTATTTT
>TRBJ1-4|TRBV20-1|-|-
CSASLTFDEKLFF
TGCAGTGCTAGTCTGACATTCGATGAAAAACTGTTTTTT
>TRBJ1-1|TRBV5-1|-|-
CASSLRTLGGTEAFF
TGCGCCAGCAGCCTGAGGACCCTCGGGGGCACTGAAGCTTTCTTT
>TRBJ1-1|TRBV6-5|TRBD1|-
CASSWTGNTEAFF
TGTGCCAGCAGTTGGACAGGGAACACTGAAGCTTTCTTT
>TRBJ2-2|TRBV7-9|TRBD2|-
CASRPRLAGGNTGELFF
TGTGCCAGCAGACCGCGACTAGCGGGGGGGAACACCGGGGAGCTGTTTTTT
>TRBJ1-4|TRBV2|-|-
CASRKEGYGNEKLFF
TGTGCCAGCAGGAAGGAGGGGTACGGGAATGAAAAACTGTTTTTT
>TRBJ1-4|TRBV4-3|-|-
CASSPVGGTNEKLFF
TGCGCCAGCAGCCCGGTCGGAGGAACTAATGAAAAACTGTTTTTT
>TRBJ2-1|TRBV24-1|-|-
CATSDLLGDEQFF
TGTGCCACCAGTGATTTGCTAGGGGATGAGCAGTTCTTC
>TRBJ2-1|TRBV11-3|-|-
CASSQGGYNEQFF
TGTGCCAGCAGCCAAGGGGGCTACAATGAGCAGTTCTTC
>TRBJ2-7|TRBV4-3|-|-
CASSQGAGAHEQYF
TGCGCCAGCAGCCAAGGGGCAGGGGCCCACGAGCAGTACTTC
>TRBJ2-1|TRBV9|-|-
CASSVAPQGHNEQFF
TGTGCCAGCAGCGTAGCTCCGCAGGGGCACAATGAGCAGTTCTTC
>TRBJ1-1|TRBV29-1|-|once
CSAWGGVGTEAFF
TGCAGCGCGTGGGGGGGCGTGGGCACTGAAGCTTTCTTT
>TRBJ2-7|TRBV5-4|TRBD1|-
CASSGQGAYEQYF
TGTGCCAGCAGCGGACAGGGTGCTTACGAGCAGTACTTC
>TRBJ1-3|TRBV5-5|-|-
CASSLEYGASGNTIYF
TGTGCCAGCAGCTTGGAATATGGGGCCTCTGGAAACACCATATATTTT
>TRBJ1-5|TRBV19|-|-
CASSMTGSRLTAQHF
TGTGCCAGTAGTATGACGGGTTCCCGTCTTACGGCCCAGCATTTT
>TRBJ2-1|TRBV6-2/TRBV6-3|-|-
CASSYGSSKFF
TGTGCCAGCAGTTACGGCAGTTCGAAGTTCTTC
>TRBJ2-5|TRBV21-1|-|once
CASSKTANVETQYF
TGTGCCAGCAGCAAAACAGCTAATGTAGAGACCCAGTACTTC
>TRBJ2-3|TRBV5-1|-|-
CASSLVVGALTDTQYF
TGCGCCAGCAGCTTGGTAGTGGGGGCCCTCACAGATACGCAGTATTTT
>TRBJ2-2|TRBV29-1|-|-
CSVVGGQSNTGELFF
TGCAGCGTTGTAGGAGGACAGTCGAACACCGGGGAGCTGTTTTTT
>TRBJ2-1|TRBV29-1|TRBD2|-
CSVEPSGGDEQFF
TGCAGCGTTGAGCCTAGTGGGGGGGATGAGCAGTTCTTC
>TRBJ1-5|TRBV28|TRBD1|-
CASYTGGRQPQHF
TGTGCCAGTTATACAGGGGGCAGGCAGCCCCAGCATTTT
>TRBJ2-7|TRBV24-1|-|-
CATSDERSYEQYF
TGTGCCACCAGTGATGAACGGAGCTACGAGCAGTACTTC
>TRBJ2-2|TRBV5-5|TRBD2|-
CASSLASGANTGELFF
TGTGCCAGCAGCTTGGCCAGCGGGGCGAACACCGGGGAGCTGTTTTTT
>TRBJ1-5|TRBV7-2|TRBD1|-
CASSSPTGGNQPQHF
TGTGCCAGCAGCTCACCTACAGGGGGCAATCAGCCCCAGCATTTT
>TRBJ1-5|TRBV10-3|TRBD1|once
CAIKNTGEGNQPQHF
TGTGCCATCAAGAATACAGGGGAAGGCAATCAGCCCCAGCATTTT
>TRBJ2-1|TRBV9|TRBD2|-
CASSVGLAGGADEQFF
TGTGCCAGCAGCGTAGGGCTAGCGGGGGGGGCGGATGAGCAGTTCTTC
>TRBJ2-7|TRBV6-2/TRBV6-3|-|once
CASSYGADNSYEQYF
TGTGCCAGCAGTTACGGGGCTGACAACTCCTACGAGCAGTACTTC